This T cell receptor beta chain was captured in a study of T cell changes during pregnancy in multiple sclerosis. Trimming took 7 bases from V and 2 from J; bases not matched to a gene: 8. CDR3 size: 16 residues. CDR1 and CDR2 from the germline V gene are SNHLY and FYNNEI. Sequenced by immunoSEQ multiplex PCR; TCRdb stores in-frame clones only, minus some. The table records about 100,000 clones, approximately 89% of them present only once. The sequenced sample was peripheral blood, obtained after pregnancy. The origin of this receptor is a female donor with multiple sclerosis, enrolled in a pregnancy study. The genes are TRBV2 and TRBJ2-3; TRBD2 matches at 11 bases. The CDR3 loop is CASKGGTSGFTDTQYF. The CDR3 bases are TGTGCCAGCAAGGGGGGGACTAGCGGCTTCACAGATACGCAGTATTTT. The full variable domain, completed using reference TRBV2 and TRBJ2-3, is EPEVTQTPSHQVTQMGQEVILRCVPISNHLYFYWYRQILGQKVEFLVSFYNNEISEKSEIFDDQFSVERPDGSNFTLKIRSTKLEDSAMYFCASKGGTSGFTDTQYFGPGTRLTVL.